Presented here are 20 T cell receptor beta chains from one specimen sequenced in a study of cytomegalovirus exposure and HLA in healthy donors. The PCR made use of 60 Vbeta and 13 Jbeta primers. The table came from immunoSEQ multiplex PCR; TCRdb's copy has only in-frame clones and leaves some out. The sample contains about 120,000 clones, roughly 80% of which appear only once. The specimen was PBMCs. These receptors all come from a female donor in good health and CMV-seropositive.

This clone was seen more than once but under ten times. V is TRBV28 and J is TRBJ1-2; D uncertain. Germline CDR1 and CDR2: MDHEN and SYDVKM. V was cut by 5 bases and J by 7 bases, with 14 bases left in between. This CDR3 is built from 13 residues. The CDR3 DNA reads as TGTGCCAGCAGTCCCCGCCCCAGTGGTGGCTACACCTTC. Residues: CASSPRPSGGYTF.

This rearrangement joins TRBV18 to TRBJ1-1; 9 bases map to TRBD1. The V gene end was trimmed by 5 bases and the J gene end by 0 bases; junction bases not matched to a gene: 7. Germline CDR1 reads KGHSH; CDR2 reads LQKENI. The CDR3 runs 16 residues. CDR3 amino acids: CASSDDRDRVNTEAFF. Written as DNA, the CDR3 is TGTGCCAGCTCAGATGACCGGGACAGGGTGAACACTGAAGCTTTCTTT.

The chain links TRBV11-2 to TRBJ2-2, with D possibly matching TRBD1 (6 bases). The V and J ends lost 5 bases and 3 bases respectively, with 10 bases between them. This CDR3 spans 14 amino acids. From germline, CDR1 is SGHAT and CDR2 FQNNGV. The CDR3 loop reads CASSLRQDTGELFF. For the CDR3, the DNA is TGTGCCAGCAGCCTCCGACAGGACACCGGGGAGCTGTTTTTT.

This chain joins TRBV2 and TRBJ1-1; tentative D call: TRBD1 (5 bases). The V gene lost 3 bases and the J gene lost 5 bases, with 10 bases spanning the gap. Germline V gene sequence: CDR1 SNHLY, CDR2 FYNNEI. The CDR3 has 13 residues. In DNA form, the CDR3 reads TGTGCCAGCAGTGAGCGGGAGGGGACTGAAGCTTTCTTT. It codes for CASSEREGTEAFF.

The chain joins TRBV5-6 to TRBJ1-5; D may be TRBD1 (5 bases). Per the germline V gene, CDR1 is SGHDT and CDR2 is YYEEEE. The CDR3 runs 14 residues. V shed 5 bases and J shed 4 bases, with 13 bases lying between them. This chain's CDR3 is CASSRGGFNQPQHF. CDR3 bases: TGTGCCAGCAGTCGGGGGGGGTTTAATCAGCCCCAGCATTTT.

CDR3 DNA: TGTGCCAGCAGCCCCCTAGGGGTGGGCACTGAAGCTTTCTTT. Amino acid sequence: CASSPLGVGTEAFF. The chain links TRBV11-2 to TRBJ1-1; D may be TRBD1 (5 bases). The CDR3 sequence is 14 residues long. CDR1 and CDR2 (germline): SGHAT, FQNNGV. Trimming took 5 bases from V and 4 from J, leaving 14 bases between them.

The chain recombines TRBV21-1 with TRBJ2-5; the table gives TRBD2 as D, unverified against the DNA. TRBV21-1 is a documented pseudogene. The CDR3 sequence is 15 residues long. The CDR3 region has the DNA TGTGCCAGCAGCAGTGGTAGCGGGGGGAAAGAGACCCAGTACTTC. As protein: CASSSGSGGKETQYF.

The chain has TRBV30 and TRBJ1-3; D remains unclear. The V gene's germline CDR1 is GTSNPN and CDR2 SVGIG (reference sequence). CDR3 length: 12 amino acids. V was trimmed by 5 bases and J by 6 bases, leaving 11 bases between them. The CDR3 loop reads CAWREVLNTIYF. The CDR3 coding sequence is TGTGCCTGGCGGGAAGTGCTAAACACCATATATTTT.

The chain has TRBV25-1 and TRBJ1-1; 11 bases line up with TRBD1. From germline, CDR1 is MGHDK and CDR2 SYGVNS. V lost 7 bases to trimming and J lost 0 bases; unmatched junction nucleotides: 4. The length of the CDR3 is 15 residues. Here the CDR3 DNA reads TGTGCCAGCACAGGGACAGGGGGGGTGAACACTGAAGCTTTCTTT. This encodes CASTGTGGVNTEAFF.

The rearrangement uses TRBV5-1 and TRBJ2-1; D is perhaps TRBD1 (6 bases). With 2 bases removed from V and 9 bases from J, the gap between germline ends came to 18 bases. The germline V gene has CDR1 SGHRS and CDR2 YFSETQ. This CDR3 contains 15 residues. DNA of the CDR3: TGCGCCAGCAGCTTAACTGGGGACGACAGGAGTGAGCAGTTCTTC. Encoded protein: CASSLTGDDRSEQFF.

This chain connects TRBV5-4 to TRBJ2-5; TRBD1 aligns across 7 bases. The CDR3 is made up of 16 amino acids. Germline assignment: CDR1 SGHNT and CDR2 YYREEE (reference sequence). The V and J ends lost 2 bases and 5 bases, in that order; junction bases with no gene match: 12. CDR3 in DNA: TGTGCCAGCAGCTTCAACAGGGGAATCCTACAGGAGACCCAGTACTTC. This encodes CASSFNRGILQETQYF.

This chain connects TRBV15 to TRBJ2-3; D possibly corresponds to TRBD1 (6 bases). This CDR3 contains 16 residues. Germline CDR1 reads LNHNV; CDR2 reads YYDKDF (reference sequence). Trimming removed 2 bases from V and 0 bases from J, with 12 bases in between. CDR3: CATSRTTGQSTDTQYF. In nucleotides, the CDR3 is TGTGCCACCAGCAGAACCACTGGACAGAGCACAGATACGCAGTATTTT.

The rearrangement joins TRBV7-8 to TRBJ1-6, with TRBD1 identical over 7 bases. The V and J ends lost 2 bases and 14 bases, in that order; junction bases with no gene match: 12. In germline, CDR1 is SGHVS, CDR2 FQNEAQ. The CDR3 runs to 15 residues. DNA for the CDR3: TGTGCCAGCAGCTTACAACAGGGGAAATTGGCGTCCCTCCACTTT. Translating gives CASSLQQGKLASLHF.

The chain combines TRBV19 with TRBJ2-5; possibly TRBD1 for D (5 bases). The J call is uncertain, as TRBJ2-7 better fits the DNA end. The CDR3 runs 13 residues. The germline V gene encodes CDR1 LNHDA and CDR2 SQIVND (reference sequence). This chain's CDR3 is CASSSDTTYEQYF. In nucleotides, the CDR3 is TGTGCCAGTAGTTCGGACACGACCTACGAGCAGTACTTC.

The CDR3, as DNA: TGTGCCAGCAGCCCCGGGACTAGCGGGTCTAGTAAGCAGTTCTTC. Amino acid sequence: CASSPGTSGSSKQFF. The chain joins TRBV7-3 to TRBJ2-1; 12 bases are a match to TRBD2. This CDR3 contains 15 residues. J gave up 11 bases and V 5 bases, and 10 bases lay outside the gene matches. From germline, CDR1 is SGHTA and CDR2 FQGTGA.

V gene TRBV6-6 combines with J gene TRBJ1-5; perhaps TRBD1 as D (5 bases). V was clipped by 0 bases and J by 6 bases, with 9 bases between them. Per germline, CDR1 MNHNY and CDR2 SVGAGI (reference sequence). The CDR3 is 14 residues long. Written as DNA, the CDR3 is TGTGCCAGCAGTTACTCGGGGGGTGGTCAGCCCCAGCATTTT. Its translation is CASSYSGGGQPQHF.

The chain recombines TRBV5-1 with TRBJ2-5, with a weak D call TRBD1 (6 bases). Per germline, CDR1 SGHRS and CDR2 YFSETQ. The CDR3 spans 15 residues. V lost 4 bases and J lost 4, with 17 bases in between. The CDR3 reads CASSEPRGSRETQYF. CDR3 DNA sequence: TGCGCCAGCAGCGAACCCAGGGGATCAAGAGAGACCCAGTACTTC. Supplemented by reference TRBV5-1 and TRBJ2-5, the full variable domain reads KAGVTQTPRYLIKTRGQQVTLSCSPISGHRSVSWYQQTPGQGLQFLFEYFSETQRNKGNFPGRFSGRQFSNSRSEMNVSTLELGDSALYLCASSEPRGSRETQYFGPGTRLLVL.

CDR3 loop: CSATLNEQFF. In nucleotides, the CDR3 is TGCAGCGCCACGCTAAATGAGCAGTTCTTC. V is TRBV29-1 and J is TRBJ2-1, with D unresolved. The germline V gene encodes CDR1 SQVTM and CDR2 ANQGSEA. Between the trimmed V and J ends, which lost 7 bases and 7 bases, there was a span of 8 bases. The CDR3 length is 10 residues.

The CDR3, as DNA: TGTGCCAGTAGTTCGACAGGGAGCGAGCAGTACTTC. It translates to CASSSTGSEQYF. V usage is TRBV19 and J usage is TRBJ2-7; 7 nucleotides line up with TRBD1. Unmatched junction bases numbered 4, after V lost 5 bases and J lost 6 bases. The CDR3 consists of 12 residues. Germline CDR1 and CDR2: LNHDA and SQIVND (reference sequence).

J is TRBJ1-2 and V is TRBV4-1, with D uncertain. V lost 0 bases and J 2 bases, leaving 10 bases between the germline ends. CDR1 and CDR2 (germline): MGHRA, YSYEKL. This CDR3 region has 15 residues. The CDR3 region is CASSQETAANYGYTF. The CDR3 nucleotides read TGCGCCAGCAGCCAAGAAACAGCTGCCAACTATGGCTACACCTTC.